This entry lists 25 T cell receptor beta chains sequenced from one sample in a study of OX40 agonist ivuxolimab in advanced cancers. Assay: immunoSEQ multiplex PCR; the TCRdb copy retains only in-frame clones and omits some. The data show about 62,000 clones, roughly 89% seen once. Sequencing was performed on CD4+ or CD8+ T cells sorted from blood, taken in a trial of the OX40 agonist ivuxolimab. The source is an adult with an advanced solid tumor such as melanoma, head and neck, liver or kidney cancer.

Here the CDR3 DNA reads TGTGCCAGCAGCCGGGCGGAATCCTACGAGCAGTACTTC. Translation: CASSRAESYEQYF. The rearrangement joins TRBV28 to TRBJ2-7, with no clear D. Trimming removed 6 bases from V and 1 base from J, with 10 bases in between. The CDR3 spans 13 residues. Germline CDR1 MDHEN, CDR2 SYDVKM. The full variable domain, its missing parts supplied by reference TRBV28 and TRBJ2-7, is DVKVTQSSRYLVKRTGEKVFLECVQDMDHENMFWYRQDPGLGLRLIYFSYDVKMKEKGDIPEGYSVSREKKERFSLILESASTNQTSMYLCASSRAESYEQYFGPGTRLTVT.

The J gene is TRBJ2-7, the V gene TRBV7-6; TRBD1 matches 9 bases. Germline trimming cut 6 bases from V and 6 bases from J; bases unmatched to any gene: 9. CDR1 and CDR2 from the germline V gene are SGHVS and FNYEAQ. This CDR3 spans 14 amino acids. For the CDR3, the DNA is TGTGCCAGCAGTTTCGGACAGGGGATCGGCGAGCAGTACTTC. It is translated as CASSFGQGIGEQYF.

The chain has TRBV30 and TRBJ2-7, with TRBD2 matching 10 bases. V shed 5 bases and J 2 bases; nucleotides not matched to a gene: 3. This CDR3 comprises 13 residues. Germline V gene lookup returns CDR1 GTSNPN and CDR2 SVGIG (reference sequence). CDR3 residues: CAWDGLAAYEQYF. CDR3 nucleotides: TGTGCCTGGGACGGACTAGCGGCCTACGAGCAGTACTTC.

V gene TRBV7-3 combines with J gene TRBJ2-5; D tentatively reads TRBD1 or TRBD2 (5 bases each). The length of the CDR3 is 15 residues. In germline, CDR1 is SGHTA, CDR2 FQGTGA. Trimming pared 4 bases from V and 5 bases from J, leaving 17 bases between. The CDR3 sequence: CASSSLGSGGETQYF. The CDR3 coding sequence is TGTGCCAGCAGCTCCTTGGGTAGTGGGGGTGAGACCCAGTACTTC.

The J gene is TRBJ2-5, the V gene TRBV7-7; D remains ambiguous. The CDR3 totals 13 residues. Germline V lookup: CDR1 SSHAT, CDR2 FNYEAQ (reference sequence). CDR3 DNA sequence: TGTGCTAGCTCCCAGGCTAACCAAGAGACCCAGTACTTC. This gives the protein CASSQANQETQYF.

This clone occurred once. The chain uses TRBV27 and TRBJ1-6; D is perhaps TRBD1 (5 bases). V was pared by 1 base and J by 10 bases, with 11 bases between. The germline V gene encodes CDR1 MNHEY and CDR2 SMNVEV (reference sequence). The CDR3 runs 14 residues. Written as DNA, the CDR3 is TGTGCCAGCAGTTTATTCGGGGGACTCTCACCCCTCCACTTT. Translated: CASSLFGGLSPLHF.

The genes are TRBV28 and TRBJ1-4; D may be TRBD1 (5 bases). Germline V CDR1 and CDR2: MDHEN, SYDVKM. The CDR3 consists of 14 residues. The V gene lost 6 bases and the J gene lost 7 bases, with 15 bases spanning the gap. The CDR3 protein is CASSHGARGEKLFF. The CDR3 bases are TGTGCCAGCAGCCACGGGGCCCGCGGTGAAAAACTGTTTTTT. The full variable domain, in which reference TRBV28 and TRBJ1-4 provide the parts outside the CDR3, is DVKVTQSSRYLVKRTGEKVFLECVQDMDHENMFWYRQDPGLGLRLIYFSYDVKMKEKGDIPEGYSVSREKKERFSLILESASTNQTSMYLCASSHGARGEKLFFGSGTQLSVL.

The V gene is TRBV7-8, the J gene TRBJ2-1; D possibly corresponds to TRBD2 (6 bases). Trimming cost V 6 bases and J 2 bases, with 14 bases left between them. Germline CDR1 and CDR2: SGHVS and FQNEAQ. The CDR3 totals 15 residues. The CDR3 spells CASSLMAGTYNEQFF. The CDR3 region has the DNA TGTGCCAGCAGTCTGATGGCGGGAACCTACAATGAGCAGTTCTTC.

V gene TRBV5-1 combines with J gene TRBJ1-4; D is undetermined. This CDR3 has 17 amino acids. In germline, CDR1 is SGHRS, CDR2 YFSETQ. Trimming took off 4 bases at V and 5 bases at J, with 21 bases between the two ends. DNA for the CDR3: TGCGCCAGCAGCCTTGGCGTATCGGGGAGTCGGAATGAAAAACTGTTTTTT. Amino acid sequence: CASSLGVSGSRNEKLFF.

The CDR3 spells CASSRGGGNEQFF. The CDR3 DNA follows: TGTGCCAGCAGTAGGGGGGGTGGCAATGAGCAGTTCTTC. This sequence joins TRBV28 and TRBJ2-1, with a weak D call TRBD2 (7 bases). Trimming removed 5 bases at V and 6 bases at J, with 11 bases between. This CDR3 is 13 amino acids long. CDR1 and CDR2 from the germline V gene are MDHEN and SYDVKM.

The chain has TRBV7-6 and TRBJ1-1; 7 bases fit TRBD1. This CDR3 has 14 residues. The V and J ends lost 2 bases and 1 base, in that order; junction bases with no gene match: 1. CDR1 and CDR2 (germline): SGHVS, FNYEAQ. CDR3: CASSLSGGNTEAFF. The CDR3 DNA is TGTGCCAGCAGCTTATCAGGGGGGAACACTGAAGCTTTCTTT.

This CDR3 reads CASRINWSSYEQYF. CDR3 DNA sequence: TGTGCCAGCAGAATTAACTGGAGCTCCTACGAGCAGTACTTC. This chain joins TRBV6-1 and TRBJ2-7; the D is unclear. V was pared by 6 bases and J by 0 bases, with 12 bases between. CDR3 length: 14 residues. Germline V lookup: CDR1 MNHNS, CDR2 SASEGT.

V and J are TRBV5-1 and TRBJ2-2; D is uncertain. The CDR3 runs to 16 residues. Germline lookup yields CDR1 SGHRS and CDR2 YFSETQ. Trimming took off 6 bases at V and 4 bases at J, with 19 bases between the two ends. In nucleotides, the CDR3 is TGCGCCAGCACCGATAGTGCCCTGCCGAGCACCGGGGAGCTGTTTTTT. It yields the protein CASTDSALPSTGELFF.

V gene TRBV30 combines with J gene TRBJ2-2; TRBD2 matches at 13 bases. With V trimmed by 0 bases and J by 6 bases, 4 bases remained unmatched. CDR3 length: 16 amino acids. Per germline, CDR1 GTSNPN and CDR2 SVGIG (reference sequence). In DNA, the CDR3 is TGTGCCTGGAGTGTACAACTAGCGGGAGGGTCCGGGGAGCTGTTTTTT. Translated: CAWSVQLAGGSGELFF.

The rearrangement links TRBV9 to TRBJ2-1; D perhaps matches TRBD2 (5 bases). V lost 0 bases to trimming and J lost 8 bases, with 21 bases between them. CDR3 size: 17 residues. Germline assignment: CDR1 SGDLS and CDR2 YYNGEE. CDR3 amino acids: CASSVGRSVGLVDEQFF. The CDR3 bases are TGTGCCAGCAGCGTAGGTCGTAGCGTGGGGTTGGTCGATGAGCAGTTCTTC.

The rearrangement joins TRBV4-1 to TRBJ1-1, with TRBD1 identical over 9 bases. The germline V gene encodes CDR1 MGHRA and CDR2 YSYEKL. The CDR3 runs to 16 residues. Trimming took 1 base from V and 3 from J; bases not matched to a gene: 6. The CDR3 DNA follows: TGCGCCAGCAGCCAAGTGGGGACAGGGAGGCACACTGAAGCTTTCTTT. Its protein is CASSQVGTGRHTEAFF.

The genes are TRBV30 and TRBJ1-2; perhaps TRBD1 as D (5 bases). CDR1 and CDR2 from the germline V gene are GTSNPN and SVGIG (reference sequence). V dropped 7 bases and J dropped 4 bases, with 16 bases sitting between them. The CDR3 runs 13 residues. The CDR3 coding sequence is TGTGCCTCATCCTCCGACAGCTCCTATGGCTACACCTTC. This gives the protein CASSSDSSYGYTF.

The rearrangement joins TRBV6-5 to TRBJ2-6; D uncertain. V dropped 5 bases and J dropped 0 bases, with 5 bases sitting between them. The CDR3 is 14 residues long. In germline, CDR1 is MNHEY, CDR2 SVGAGI. The CDR3 sequence: CASSPSSGANVLTF. The CDR3 DNA sequence: TGTGCCAGCAGTCCAAGCTCTGGGGCCAACGTCCTGACTTTC.

The gene calls are TRBV10-3 and TRBJ1-1; 9 bases are shared with TRBD1. V shed 8 bases, J shed 2 bases, and the junction held 6 bases outside the gene matches. This CDR3 spans 14 amino acids. Germline CDR1 ENHRY, CDR2 SYGVKD. CDR3 sequence (DNA): TGTGCCATCCGAAGGGACAGGGCAAACACTGAAGCTTTCTTT. Protein sequence: CAIRRDRANTEAFF.

The genes are TRBV29-1 and TRBJ2-7; 9 positions match TRBD1. The CDR3 covers 12 residues. J gave up 7 bases and V 6 bases, and 7 bases lay outside the gene matches. Germline lookup yields CDR1 SQVTM and CDR2 ANQGSEA. CDR3 in DNA: TGCAGCGTGGGGACAGGGCAAGGAGAGCAGTACTTC. This encodes CSVGTGQGEQYF.

V and J are TRBV27 and TRBJ2-1; 8 bases align to TRBD2. Germline-derived CDR1 and CDR2 are MNHEY and SMNVEV (reference sequence). This CDR3 is 18 amino acids long. After removal of 2 bases from V and 0 bases from J, the junction contained 9 bases not matched to a gene. The CDR3, as DNA: TGTGCCAGCAGTTTACGGGCTAGCGGGTCCGGCTCCTACAATGAGCAGTTCTTC. Translation gives CASSLRASGSGSYNEQFF.

DNA of the CDR3: TGTGCCAGCAGCTCATATCCTTCTAGCACAGATACGCAGTATTTT. It is translated as CASSSYPSSTDTQYF. V usage is TRBV4-2 and J usage is TRBJ2-3; D not resolved. CDR3 length equals 15 residues. Germline V gene data show CDR1 as LGHNA and CDR2 as YNFKEQ. V lost 5 bases and J lost 0, with 12 bases in between.

The V gene is TRBV27, the J gene TRBJ2-1, with D possibly called TRBD1 or TRBD2 (5 bases each). Trimming stripped 6 bases from V and 7 bases from J, with 22 bases between. Germline V gene lookup returns CDR1 MNHEY and CDR2 SMNVEV (reference sequence). The CDR3 contains 16 residues. CDR3 DNA: TGTGCCAGCAGCCGTGGGTTCGGAACGGGGACGAATGAGCAGTTCTTC. This encodes CASSRGFGTGTNEQFF.

J is TRBJ1-5 and V is TRBV6-1; D ambiguous. V was pared by 2 bases and J by 7 bases, with 9 bases between. Germline CDR1 is MNHNS and CDR2 is SASEGT. This CDR3 region has 13 residues. The CDR3 region is CASSEQPGQPQHF. CDR3 DNA: TGTGCCAGCAGTGAACAACCCGGACAGCCCCAGCATTTT.

This clone has only a few counts. In DNA form, the CDR3 reads TGTGCCAGCCTCAGAGAGAGCTCTGGAAACACCATATATTTT. It specifies CASLRESSGNTIYF. The V and J genes are TRBV28 and TRBJ1-3, with D unresolved. This CDR3 is built from 14 residues. The V end lost 8 bases, the J end lost 0 bases, and 11 bases lay between the germline ends. Germline V CDR1 and CDR2: MDHEN, SYDVKM.